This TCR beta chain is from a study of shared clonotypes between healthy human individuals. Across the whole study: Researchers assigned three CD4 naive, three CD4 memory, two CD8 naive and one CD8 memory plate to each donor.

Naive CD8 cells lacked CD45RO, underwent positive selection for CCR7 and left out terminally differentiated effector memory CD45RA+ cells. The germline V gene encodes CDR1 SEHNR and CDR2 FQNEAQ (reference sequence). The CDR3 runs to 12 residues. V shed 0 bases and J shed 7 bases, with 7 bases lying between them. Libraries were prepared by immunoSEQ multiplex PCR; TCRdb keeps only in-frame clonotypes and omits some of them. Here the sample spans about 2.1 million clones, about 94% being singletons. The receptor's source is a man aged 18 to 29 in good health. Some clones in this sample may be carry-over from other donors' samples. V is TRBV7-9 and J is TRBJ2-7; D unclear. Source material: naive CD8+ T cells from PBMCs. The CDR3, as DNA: TGTGCCAGCAGCTTAGCCGTGGCAGAGCAGTACTTC. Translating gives CASSLAVAEQYF.